Here is one T cell receptor (beta chain) with its context. The antigen remains undetermined. This specimen belongs to a study of cytomegalovirus exposure and HLA in healthy donors. Background on the study: Later, an analysis reported that the 120 or so validation repertoires had used the same platform as the roughly 720 first-cohort repertoires.

General study points: TCR sequences were mostly rare, though some public TCRs occurred in many donors. Diagnosis of cytomegalovirus status made by the classifier reportedly showed high specificity and sensitivity.

Germline V lookup: CDR1 MGHRA, CDR2 YSYEKL. There are 15 residues in the CDR3. V gave up 0 bases and J gave up 6 bases, with 15 bases separating them. Profiled with immunoSEQ multiplex PCR; TCRdb holds only in-frame clones, not every one. The sample includes about 160,000 clones, 70% to 90% seen only once; the top ten take 2% to 2.5%. The clonotype originates from a young woman in good health and CMV-seronegative. Sequencing was done on a sample of PBMCs. The V and J genes are TRBV4-1 and TRBJ2-7, with D unclear. CDR3 residues: CASSQDLSILSEQYF. In DNA form, the CDR3 reads TGCGCCAGCAGCCAAGACCTGTCTATTCTAAGCGAGCAGTACTTC.